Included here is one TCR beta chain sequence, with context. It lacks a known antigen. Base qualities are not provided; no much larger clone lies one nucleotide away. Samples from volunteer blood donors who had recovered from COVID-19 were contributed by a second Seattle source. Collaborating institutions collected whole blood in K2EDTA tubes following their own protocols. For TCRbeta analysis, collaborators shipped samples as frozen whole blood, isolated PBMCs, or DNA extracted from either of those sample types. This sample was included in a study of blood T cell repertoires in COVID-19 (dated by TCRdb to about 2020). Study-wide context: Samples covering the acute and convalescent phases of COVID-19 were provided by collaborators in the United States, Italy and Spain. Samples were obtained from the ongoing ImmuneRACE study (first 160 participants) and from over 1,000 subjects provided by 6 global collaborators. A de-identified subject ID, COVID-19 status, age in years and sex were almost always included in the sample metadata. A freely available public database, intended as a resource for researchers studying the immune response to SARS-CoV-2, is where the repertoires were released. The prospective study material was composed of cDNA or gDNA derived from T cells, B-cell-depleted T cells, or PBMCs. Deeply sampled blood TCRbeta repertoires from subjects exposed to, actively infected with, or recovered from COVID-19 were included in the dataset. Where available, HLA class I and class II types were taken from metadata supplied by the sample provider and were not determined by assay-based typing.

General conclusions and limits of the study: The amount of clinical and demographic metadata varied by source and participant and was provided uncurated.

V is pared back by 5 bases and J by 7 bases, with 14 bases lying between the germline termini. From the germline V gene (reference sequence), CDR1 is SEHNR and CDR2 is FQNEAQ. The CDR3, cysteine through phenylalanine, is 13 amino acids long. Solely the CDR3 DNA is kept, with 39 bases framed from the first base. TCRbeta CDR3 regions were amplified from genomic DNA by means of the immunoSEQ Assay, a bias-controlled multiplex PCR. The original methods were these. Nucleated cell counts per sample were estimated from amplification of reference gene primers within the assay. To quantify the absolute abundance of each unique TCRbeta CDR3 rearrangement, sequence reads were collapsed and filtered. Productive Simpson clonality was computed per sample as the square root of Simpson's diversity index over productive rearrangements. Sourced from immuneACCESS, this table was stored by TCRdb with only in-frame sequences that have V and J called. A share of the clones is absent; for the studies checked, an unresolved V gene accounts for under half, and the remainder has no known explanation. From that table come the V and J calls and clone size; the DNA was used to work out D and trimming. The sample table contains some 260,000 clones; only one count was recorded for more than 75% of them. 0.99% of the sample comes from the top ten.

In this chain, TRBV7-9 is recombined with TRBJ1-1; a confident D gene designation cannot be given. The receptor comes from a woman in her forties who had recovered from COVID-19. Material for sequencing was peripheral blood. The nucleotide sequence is TGTGCCAGCAGCCGCTTCGGGGTGGATGAAGCTTTCTTT. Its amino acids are CASSRFGVDEAFF.